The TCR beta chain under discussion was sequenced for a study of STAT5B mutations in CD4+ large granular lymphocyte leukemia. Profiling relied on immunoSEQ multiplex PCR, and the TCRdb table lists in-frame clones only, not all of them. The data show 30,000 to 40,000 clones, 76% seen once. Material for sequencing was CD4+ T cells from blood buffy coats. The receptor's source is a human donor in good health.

CDR3 nucleotide sequence: TGCGCCAGCAGCCAATCGACTAGCGGGGACGAAGAGACCCAGTACTTC. Translation gives CASSQSTSGDEETQYF. The chain carries TRBV4-3 and TRBJ2-5; 11 bases are a match to TRBD2. Per germline, CDR1 LGHNA and CDR2 YSLEER. Trimming took 2 bases from V and 3 from J; bases not matched to a gene: 5. The CDR3 is made up of 16 amino acids.